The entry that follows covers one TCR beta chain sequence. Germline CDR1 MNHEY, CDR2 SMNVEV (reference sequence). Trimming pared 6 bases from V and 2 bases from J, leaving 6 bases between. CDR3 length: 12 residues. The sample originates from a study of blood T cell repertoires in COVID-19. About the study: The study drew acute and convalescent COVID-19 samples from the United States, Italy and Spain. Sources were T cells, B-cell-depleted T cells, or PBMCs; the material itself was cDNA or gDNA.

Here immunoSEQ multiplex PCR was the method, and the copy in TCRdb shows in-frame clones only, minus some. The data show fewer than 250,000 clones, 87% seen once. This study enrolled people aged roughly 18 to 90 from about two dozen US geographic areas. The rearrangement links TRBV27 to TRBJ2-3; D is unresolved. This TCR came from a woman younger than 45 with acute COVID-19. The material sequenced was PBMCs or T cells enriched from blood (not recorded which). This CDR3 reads CASSRLTDTQYF. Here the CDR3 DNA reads TGTGCCAGCAGCCGTCTCACAGATACGCAGTATTTT.